The T cell receptor beta chain under discussion was sequenced for a study of identical twins listed by TCRdb under 2016. With respect to the entire study: TCR alpha and beta repertoires from monozygotic twins, unrelated adults of various ages and cord blood were deep-sequenced to test whether fetal clonotypes persist. Replicate twin experiments were performed at different times using different library preparation protocols to rule out contamination. What the research found in general, with its limitations: Excess twin sharing in beta out-of-frame sequences was weaker because fewer shared sequences lowered the signal-to-noise ratio. In monozygotic twins, out-of-frame TCR alpha sharing was systematically underestimated by recombination models, although the models agreed with sharing between unrelated individuals. Out-of-frame TCR alpha sequences shared between twins showed an excess of low generation-probability sequences compared with coincidental sharing between unrelated individuals. Conclusions relied on cross-sectional statistical analysis, since the same donors could not be followed over many years. Fewer insertions were carried by abundant cord blood beta clonotypes; a weaker similar trend was observed in young adult naive repertoires, while no such trend was observed in memory repertoires. Invariant T cells such as MAIT and iNKT could partly confound zero-insertion analyses, although diverse VJ usage argued against such confounding for most clonotypes.

All donors were healthy Caucasians. The twin cohort comprised three pairs of female monozygotic twins, all aged about 18 to 30 years. Positive isolation kits from Invitrogen were used to isolate the CD4+ and CD8+ T cell populations. For this clonotype: Its antigen has not been determined. No base qualities exist here, and no much larger clone lies one base off it.

Library method: 5' RACE. The sequencer was an Illumina HiSeq 2000. Template switching added a universal primer binding site, and the final cDNA carried a unique molecular identifier that allowed TCR cDNA molecules to be counted accurately. Specific primers in the conserved constant-segment region were used to synthesize first-strand cDNA for the TCR alpha and beta chains. To control for contamination, every cDNA library carried two barcodes: a SMART-Mk sample barcode plus Illumina barcodes. TruSeq adapter sequences along with Illumina sample barcodes were introduced in two successive PCR steps. Sequencing of the TCR alpha and beta cDNA libraries was done on the Illumina HiSeq platform using custom primers. Regarding the original processing steps: Raw reads were processed with MiGEC to extract unique molecular identifiers, and MiXCR was used to determine CDR3 positions. For each individual, recombination models were inferred using an EM algorithm with the repgenHMM and IGoR tools. The analysis of shared clonotypes was done with the tcR package in R, with sharing normalized by the product of cloneset sizes. Out-of-frame nonproductive sequences were analyzed to study raw recombination free of thymic and clonal selection effects. TCRdb reprocessed the public reads (quality trimming at Q25 with fastp, clone calling with MiXCR) and kept in-frame beta chains. Every distinct CDR3 protein forms one entry, paired with its most common genes and DNA. The V and J calls shown here were made by TCRdb, not taken from the authors' results. The sample table holds around 500,000 distinct CDR3 sequences, of which 11% to 15% were seen once. 0.4% to 0.55% of the sample is in the top ten clones.

The data also belong to a second study, concerning yellow fever vaccine responses in identical twins. The second paper further reports: According to the authors, the vaccine-induced T cell response in identical twins seemed to be partly convergent and partly specific to each individual. In identical twins, the study followed T cell clones that responded to the vaccine with precision.

This TCR derives from a young woman in good health. Sample: CD4+ T cells sorted from blood.

For the CDR3, the sequence is CASSPTPSGDYNEQFF. The base sequence is TGTGCCAGCAGCCCGACTCCTAGCGGAGACTACAATGAGCAGTTCTTC. The rearrangement joined TRBV14 to TRBJ2-1; TRBD2 matches 7 bases in the middle. V lost 4 bases and J lost 3 bases, and the count of bases not matched to a germline gene is 9. The CDR3 runs 16 amino acids, cysteine and phenylalanine included. Just the 48-base CDR3 DNA is kept, in frame starting at base 1. From the germline V gene, CDR1 is SGHDN and CDR2 is FVKESK.